This T cell receptor (beta chain) was profiled in a study of cytomegalovirus exposure and HLA in healthy donors. CDR3 length: 15 residues. The germline V and J ends were trimmed by 1 base and 7 bases, with 11 bases remaining between them. Germline CDR1 SEHNR, CDR2 FQNEAQ (reference sequence). Both 60 Vbeta primers and 13 Jbeta primers went into the PCR. Original data processing: Later analysis identified around 85 million unique TCR beta chains, about 10 million shared. Measured with immunoSEQ multiplex PCR; TCRdb has only the in-frame clones, and not every one. V and J calls plus clone size are reproduced from that table; the DNA served to infer D and trimming. The repertoire includes around 150,000 clones, roughly four fifths of them detected once, and around 3.3% sits in the top ten.

Specimen: PBMCs. The V gene is TRBV7-9, the J gene TRBJ1-6; TRBD1 is a possible D gene (6 bases). This receptor was taken from a woman in her thirties or forties in good health and CMV-seronegative. CDR3 residues: CASSLDGRGNSPLHF. As DNA, the CDR3 is TGTGCCAGCAGCTTAGATGGCAGGGGCAATTCACCCCTCCACTTT.